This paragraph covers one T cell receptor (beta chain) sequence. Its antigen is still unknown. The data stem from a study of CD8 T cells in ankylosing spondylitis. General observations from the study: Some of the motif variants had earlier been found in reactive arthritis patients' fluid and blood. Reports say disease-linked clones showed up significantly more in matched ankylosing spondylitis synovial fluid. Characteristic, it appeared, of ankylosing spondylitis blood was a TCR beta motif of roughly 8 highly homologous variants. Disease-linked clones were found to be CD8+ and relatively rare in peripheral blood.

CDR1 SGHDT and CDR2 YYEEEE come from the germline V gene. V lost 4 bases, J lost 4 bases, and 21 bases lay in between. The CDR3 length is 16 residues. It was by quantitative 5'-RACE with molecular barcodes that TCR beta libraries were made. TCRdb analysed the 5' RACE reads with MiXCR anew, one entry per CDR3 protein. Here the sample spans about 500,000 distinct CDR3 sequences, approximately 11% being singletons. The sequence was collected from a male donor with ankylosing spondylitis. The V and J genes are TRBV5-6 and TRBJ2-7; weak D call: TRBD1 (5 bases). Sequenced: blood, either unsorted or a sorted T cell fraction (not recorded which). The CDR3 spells CASSLNRTPGPYEQYV. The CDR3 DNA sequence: TGTGCCAGCAGCCTAAACAGGACCCCCGGACCATACGAGCAGTACGTC.